This T cell receptor beta chain comes out of a study of cytomegalovirus exposure and HLA in healthy donors (dated by TCRdb to about 2017). Background on the whole study: An earlier analysis of roughly 630 of the donors reported 250 to 350 Gb of sequence data and some 120 million unique TCR beta sequences from 190 million or so T cells. Along with the approximately 600-subject first cohort, a separate validation cohort of 120 different subjects was used. Donor age, sex, ethnicity and CMV serostatus were collected together with the repertoire data. An early release that covered fewer than 800 HLA-typed donors contained approximately 300 gigabases of sequencing data and 70 million to 100 million unique TCR sequences. Of the 300 to 500 genotyped donors, 80% to 90% were placed in the genetic ancestry cluster associated with self-reported Caucasian donors. Across some 400 genotyped donors of the cohort, an average of approximately 240,000 unique TCR beta nucleotide sequences per donor were sequenced, and roughly 20% of those sequences were non-productive. The study used immunosequencing to profile the T cell repertoires of 666 subjects and linked those repertoires to cytomegalovirus serostatus. Class I and class II HLA loci were covered by the typing at four-digit resolution. The study combined high-throughput TCR immunosequencing, statistical association of individual TCRs with disease status, and machine learning to predict cytomegalovirus infection status. Roughly 5 DR-DQ haplotypes were treated as single units for association and clustering because of strong linkage in the cohort. All discovery cohort repertoires had been generated using a single sequencing platform. The study aimed to test whether cataloging public T cell receptors could reveal signatures of past pathogen exposure. A later genetic analysis used genome-wide SNP genotypes for 398 of the 666 donors, treating that subset as a discovery cohort. To study patterns of TCR occurrence, a later analysis re-analyzed previously published TCR beta repertoires from 500 to 850 donors and added high-resolution HLA genotyping. To decide whether each TCR beta V gene segment behaved as functional or pseudogenic, an earlier analysis of over 500 of the donors relied on high-throughput TCR beta sequencing. The later analysis used no new phenotypic data to find candidate immune exposures, relying instead on TCR beta sequences and their occurrence across donors. Typing coverage differed by locus: A, B, C, DRB1 and DQB1 were typed in roughly 620-640 donors, DQA1 in about 510, DPA1 in 606, and DPB1 in approximately 450.

In total, roughly 710 healthy bone marrow donors made up the cohort. Cohort members were all nominally healthy when sampled, although unrecorded immune exposures were likely present. CMV serostatus was recorded as positive for 250 to 300 and negative for about 50% of the roughly 700 cohort members, whereas no CMV serostatus was recorded for the donor in question. A peripheral blood sample was collected from each donor, and TCR beta sequencing was performed on peripheral blood mononuclear cells. Genomic DNA extraction from the blood cell samples was performed with the Qiagen DNeasy Blood Extraction Kit. For CDR1 and CDR2, the germline V gene lists MGHRA and YSYEKL. V is trimmed back by 0 bases and J by 4 bases, and the junction contains 5 bases that no gene match accounts for. The CDR3 has 16 amino acids, counting the end cysteine and phenylalanine. Only CDR3 DNA remains: 48 bases, in frame from the first base.

This clone has a handful of counts. Its antigen has not been determined. No base quality information exists; no much larger clone differs at one position. Libraries were prepared through the immunoSEQ multiplex PCR assay. The multiplex PCR relied on a mix of 60 forward primers for TCR Vbeta segments and 13 reverse primers for TCR Jbeta segments. The CDR3 region of rearranged TCR beta genes was amplified from genomic DNA with a multiplex PCR assay. Amplified TCR beta libraries were sequenced as 87-base-pair reads on the Illumina HiSeq System. The paper's data handling went like this. A later analysis tallied tens of millions of unique TCR beta chains across the 650 to 750 repertoires, and about 10 million of those chains were shared by two or more donors. To remove PCR and sequencing errors, raw reads were error-corrected and collapsed into unique sequences using a nearest-neighbor algorithm that merged closely related sequences. Alignment of CDR3 sequences to IMGT reference sequences was used to assign V, D and J gene segments. For a sequence to be retained, at least a six-nucleotide match to both a V gene segment and a J gene segment was required. Rearrangements were called productive when the CDR3 lacked stop codons and stayed in frame with V and J; all others were non-productive. CDR3 was defined by IMGT convention, running from the second conserved V-encoded cysteine to the conserved J-encoded phenylalanine. The earlier analysis of roughly 590 of the donors excluded sequences that lacked an unambiguous match to a single V gene segment. An earlier analysis of 500 to 700 of the donors classified V segments as functional when productive rearrangements were above 56.7% and as segregating when the standard deviation between donors was above 5%. A statistical classification framework was built to diagnose cytomegalovirus status from the catalog of TCR beta chain sequences. V and J gene assignment, in a later analysis, came from comparing TCR nucleotide sequences with IMGT/GENE-DB human TR gene sequences. Using the TCRdist pipeline, a later analysis assigned CDR3 sequences along with most-parsimonious VDJ recombination scenarios. In a later analysis, every TCR beta chain was defined by the combination of its CDR3 amino acid sequence and its V-gene family, and reads without a unique V-gene family were dropped. A later analysis removed roughly 590 highly shared, low-generation-probability nucleotide sequences to deal with suspected cross-contamination and a sequencing artifact. For each public chain, a later analysis derived a clonal expansion index from normalized ranks of inferred template counts within each repertoire. Generation probabilities in a later analysis came from a VDJ recombination model fitted to out-of-frame rearrangements, and those results were checked against IGoR. In a later analysis, TCR-TCR, TCR-HLA and TCR-CMV co-occurrence was scored with hypergeometric tests, and a repertoire-size bias correction was applied to TCR pairs. A later analysis estimated false discovery rates by permuting HLA or CMV assignments 20 times. In a later analysis, co-occurring TCRs were grouped using DBSCAN, with TCRdist sequence similarity added in when clustering inside HLA-allele-positive subsets. Repertoires with fewer than 30,000 or more than 120,000 public chains, plus five repertoires with anomalous nucleotide sharing, were excluded from co-occurrence clustering. This is the immuneACCESS table as TCRdb keeps it, with only in-frame sequences that have V and J called. A part of the clones is gone; compared with another copy, unresolved V genes explain less than half, and the rest is unexplained. V and J calls and clone size are copied from that table; D and trimming were computed from the DNA. The sample profile shows about 160,000 clones; around 85% of them were found once. The ten largest make up roughly 1.9% of the sample.

Study-level results and caveats: Most CMV-associated TCR beta chains appeared to be HLA-restricted in a later analysis, and the HLA associations seemed to be driven largely by CMV exposure. This cohort had only TCR beta chains sequenced, and the lack of alpha or paired-chain data limited which features could be detected. Compared with equally common non-associated chains, HLA-associated TCR beta chains in a later analysis were more clonally expanded and had lower generation probabilities. Roughly uniform sequencing depth across donors was assumed in presence/absence analyses, although this assumption may not hold. Most TCR sequences were observed very rarely across donors, whereas some public TCRs were present in many individuals. Seventeen rarely observed V segments, including chromosome 9 orphons, were excluded from the earlier analysis of about 500 of the donors because counts were too low. Because some donors lacked HLA typing at each locus, the association tests relied only on the typed subset. The study listed 164 TCR beta chains as associated with cytomegalovirus. At a false discovery rate of 0.05, a later analysis linked about 17,000 TCR beta sequences to specific HLA alleles. A few of the identified cytomegalovirus-associated TCR beta chains were confirmed in vitro to be specific for cytomegalovirus antigens. A further reported finding was that TCR beta sequences accurately predicted the HLA-A and HLA-B alleles for most subjects in the first cohort. An earlier analysis of approximately 590 of the donors showed that most TCR beta V segments appeared in productive rearrangements either about 87% or about 30% of the time, which broadly matched IMGT annotations. The authors suggested that the approach could potentially be generalized to other disease states and immunological phenotypes. Several of the top co-occurrence clusters appeared to be linked to parvovirus B19, influenza, CMV and Epstein-Barr virus, according to a later analysis. For the cohort, immune exposure information was limited to CMV serostatus. According to a later analysis, TCR association rates differed among HLA loci, with DRB1 alleles showing the most associated TCRs and HLA-C alleles showing the fewest. The sequencing pipeline was judged likely to have produced a cluster of highly shared sequence variants as a technical artifact. The 87-base-pair reads could not distinguish some IMGT-functional V segments, including TRBV6-2 and TRBV6-3, so those segments were excluded. In a later genetic analysis, a missense DCLRE1C variant was associated with V-gene and J-gene trimming of TCR beta chains, and the association was replicated in an independent cohort. Correlated functional status among segregating V segments might reflect linkage disequilibrium, but an unknown experimental factor could not be ruled out. When HLA alleles, especially DR and DQ, strongly co-occurred, TCR associations were difficult to assign to individual alleles. Compared with the 666-donor mean, donors in an Asian-associated ancestry cluster had fewer N-insertions in productive TCRs, according to a later genetic analysis. The classifier was reported to diagnose cytomegalovirus status with high specificity and sensitivity in both the original and validation cohorts.

The sample consisted of PBMCs. This sequence was found in a human donor in good health. The chain is encoded by TRBV4-1 joined to TRBJ2-7; 11 bases in the middle match TRBD2. The CDR3 corresponds to CASSQEFSGGAYEQYF. The DNA sequence is TGCGCCAGCAGCCAAGAGTTTAGCGGGGGGGCTTACGAGCAGTACTTC.